The rows below give T cell receptor beta chains drawn from one sample of a study of regulatory T cells in long-lasting Graves disease. One entry per CDR3 protein, called by TCRdb with MiXCR from the multiplex PCR reads. The sample comprises roughly 400,000 distinct CDR3 sequences, under 25% of which are singletons, and approximately 15% rests with the top ten. The source material was peripheral blood mononuclear cells (PBMCs), sampled when the disease was refractory, from a patient treated with antithyroid drugs. These receptor sequences come from a female donor with Graves disease. CDR3s include the opening cysteine and the closing phenylalanine or tryptophan. Each record gives: clone size, V gene, D gene, J gene, CDR3 DNA, CDR3 protein. The D gene is left open where the match is weak. Clone size appears in some rows only: once, few, many, or a class for an expanded clone.

>few|TRBV20-1|TRBD2|TRBJ2-7
TGCAGTGCGGTCACTAGCGGGAGCTACGAGCAGTACTTC
CSAVTSGSYEQYF
>-|TRBV10-2|TRBD1|TRBJ2-1
TGCGCCAGCAGTCGGACAGGGGACAATGAGCAGTTCTTC
CASSRTGDNEQFF
>few|TRBV19|TRBD1|TRBJ1-4
TGTGCCAGTAGTATCGGGGGACAGGCTGAAAAACTGTTTTTT
CASSIGGQAEKLFF
>-|TRBV18|TRBD1|TRBJ2-5
TGTGCCAGCTCACGACGGGACAGAGGGGAGACCCAGTACTTC
CASSRRDRGETQYF
>many|TRBV27|TRBD1|TRBJ2-7
TGTGCCAGCAGTTTGGGGACAGGGGGAGAGCAGTACTTC
CASSLGTGGEQYF
>-|TRBV6-1|TRBD1|TRBJ2-3
TGTGCCAGCAGGACAGGGGGGCAGTCAGATACGCAGTATTTT
CASRTGGQSDTQYF
>-|TRBV5-8|-|TRBJ1-2
TGTGCCAGCAGCCGCAGGGAGGTAGATGGCTACACCTTC
CASSRREVDGYTF
>few|TRBV27|TRBD1|TRBJ1-2
TGTGCCAGCAGTTTTGGACAGGGTTTTTATGGCTACACCTTC
CASSFGQGFYGYTF
>few|TRBV7-6|TRBD1|TRBJ2-7
TGTGCCAGCAGCCGATGGGACAGGGAGGATCTCTCCTACGAGCAGTACTTC
CASSRWDREDLSYEQYF
>few|TRBV19|TRBD2|TRBJ2-5
TGTGCCAGTAGTATCTCCCGCGGGAGGAGAGAGACCCAGTACTTC
CASSISRGRRETQYF
>few|TRBV30|-|TRBJ1-4
TGTGCCTGGAAAACAGGGTCCGGTAATGAAAAACTGTTTTTT
CAWKTGSGNEKLFF
>many|TRBV2|TRBD1|TRBJ2-7
TGTGCCAGCAGTGAGAGGACAGGGGGCTACGAGCAGTACTTC
CASSERTGGYEQYF
>-|TRBV27|-|TRBJ2-1
TGTGCCAGCAGTACAGTAAGGAATGAGCAGTTCTTC
CASSTVRNEQFF
>-|TRBV4-1|-|TRBJ1-2
TGCGCCAGCAGCCAGACCCCGGTACTTAACTATGGCTACACCTTC
CASSQTPVLNYGYTF
>-|TRBV12-3/TRBV12-4|TRBD2|TRBJ2-7
TGTGCCAGCAGTTTGGCTAGCGGGAGGGGCGAGCAGTACTTC
CASSLASGRGEQYF
>many|TRBV3-1|TRBD2|TRBJ2-4
TGTGCCAGCAGCCGGACTAGCGGGAGAGGAGCCAAAAACATTCAGTACTTC
CASSRTSGRGAKNIQYF
>-|TRBV29-1|-|TRBJ2-3
TGCAGCGTTGGGGAGGGCACAGATACGCAGTATTTT
CSVGEGTDTQYF
>many|TRBV2|TRBD1|TRBJ1-6
TGTGCCAGCCGGATCTCGTGGGACAGGAATTCACCCCTCCACTTT
CASRISWDRNSPLHF
>few|TRBV9|-|TRBJ2-7
TGTGCCAGCAGCGTAGACTCAGGGGCCGAGCAGTACTTC
CASSVDSGAEQYF
>many|TRBV29-1|-|TRBJ2-7
TGCAGCGTTGCAGACGGGAGCTCCTACGAGCAGTACTTC
CSVADGSSYEQYF
>-|TRBV29-1|TRBD2|TRBJ2-1
TGCAGCGTTGAAGAGACCTCTAGCGGAGTATACAATGAGCAGTTCTTC
CSVEETSSGVYNEQFF
>many|TRBV28|TRBD1|TRBJ1-1
TGTGCCAGCACCCCAGCCGGGGGCAGGGGGAGGGGCACTGAAGCTTTCTTT
CASTPAGGRGRGTEAFF
>many|TRBV12-3/TRBV12-4|-|TRBJ2-5
TGTGCCAGCAGTCCTGGTAAAAGGGAGACCCAGTACTTC
CASSPGKRETQYF
>-|TRBV9|-|TRBJ2-7
TGTGCCAGCAGCGTAGGGGTCCAGGCGGGAAATTACGAGCAGTACTTC
CASSVGVQAGNYEQYF
>few|TRBV7-8|-|TRBJ2-7
TGTGCCAGCAGCTTTGGAGGATTGGGCTACGAGCAGTACTTC
CASSFGGLGYEQYF
>many|TRBV28|-|TRBJ2-2
TGTGCCAGCAGTTTATCCCCCCCCGGGGAGCTGTTTTTT
CASSLSPPGELFF
>many|TRBV2|TRBD1|TRBJ1-1
TGTGCCAGCGATCCGGGACAGGGTGTCACTGAAGCTTTCTTT
CASDPGQGVTEAFF
>many|TRBV6-1|-|TRBJ1-2
TGTGCCAGCAGTGGGGACATCTATGGCTACACCTTC
CASSGDIYGYTF
>many|TRBV27|TRBD1|TRBJ1-1
TGTGCCAGCAGTTTCTTCGGGACAGGGCAGTCTCCTTTCTTT
CASSFFGTGQSPFF
>many|TRBV7-2|-|TRBJ2-5
TGTGCCAGCAGCGTATCTCAGGGATTCCAAGAGACCCAGTACTTC
CASSVSQGFQETQYF
>-|TRBV30|TRBD1|TRBJ2-7
TGTGCCTGGTGGGGACAGGGGTTTGGCGAGCAGTACTTC
CAWWGQGFGEQYF
>-|TRBV6-1|-|TRBJ2-7
TGTGCCAGCAGTGCTGACTCGGATCCCTACGAGCAGTACTTC
CASSADSDPYEQYF
>few|TRBV6-2/TRBV6-3|-|TRBJ1-2
TGTGCCAGCAGAAGGCCCACAGGGTTCATTGGCTACACCTTC
CASRRPTGFIGYTF
>-|TRBV5-1|-|TRBJ1-1
TGCGCCAGCAGCTTGGTATCTGGGGGTAGGGACACTGAAGCTTTCTTT
CASSLVSGGRDTEAFF
>many|TRBV6-1|-|TRBJ2-7
TGTGCCAGCACCCTGACCCCCTACAAGAACTCCTACGAGCAGTACTTC
CASTLTPYKNSYEQYF
>few|TRBV7-9|-|TRBJ2-2
TGTGCCAGCAGCTTTGCTGTAGGACCCAAGAGTATGGACACCGGGGAGCTGTTTTTT
CASSFAVGPKSMDTGELFF
>-|TRBV20-1|TRBD1|TRBJ1-4
TGCAGTGCTGGGACAGTTAATGAAAAACTGTTTTTT
CSAGTVNEKLFF
>-|TRBV20-1|-|TRBJ2-2
TGCAGTGCTAGAGTATCGGGAGTCATCACCGGGGAGCTGTTTTTT
CSARVSGVITGELFF
>many|TRBV28|TRBD2|TRBJ2-7
TGTGCCAGCAGGGGGGGAGTAGCGGGAGTGTACGAGCAGTACTTC
CASRGGVAGVYEQYF
>few|TRBV6-7|TRBD1|TRBJ2-5
TGTGCCAGCAGAGTTTACAGGGGAGAAGAGACCCAGTACTTC
CASRVYRGEETQYF
>-|TRBV5-4|TRBD1|TRBJ2-2
TGTGCCAGCAAATGGGACAGCGCGAACACCGGGGAGCTGTTTTTT
CASKWDSANTGELFF
>-|TRBV5-8|-|TRBJ2-2
TGTGCCAGCAGCCCGCAGCGGGCCACCGGGGAGCTGTTTTTT
CASSPQRATGELFF
>few|TRBV20-1|-|TRBJ2-2
TGCAGTGCTCCTGACCGAGAGAACACCGGGGAGCTGTTTTTT
CSAPDRENTGELFF
>many|TRBV5-5|-|TRBJ1-6
TGTGCCAGCAGGGTGGACGGCGGTAATTCACCCCTCCACTTT
CASRVDGGNSPLHF
>many|TRBV6-5|TRBD2|TRBJ2-7
TGTGCCAGCAGTTACTCAGGGACTAGCGGGAGTCACGAGCAGTACTTC
CASSYSGTSGSHEQYF
>many|TRBV7-9|-|TRBJ1-1
TGTGCCAGCAGCGCCCACGACCGCCTAATGAACACTGAAGCTTTCTTT
CASSAHDRLMNTEAFF
>-|TRBV11-2|-|TRBJ2-2
TGTGCCAGCAGCCTCCATCAGTCGGGCACCGGGGAGCTGTTTTTT
CASSLHQSGTGELFF
>-|TRBV6-1|TRBD1|TRBJ1-5
TGTGCCAGCGGGGGACAGGGAAAACAGCCCCGGCATTTT
CASGGQGKQPRHF